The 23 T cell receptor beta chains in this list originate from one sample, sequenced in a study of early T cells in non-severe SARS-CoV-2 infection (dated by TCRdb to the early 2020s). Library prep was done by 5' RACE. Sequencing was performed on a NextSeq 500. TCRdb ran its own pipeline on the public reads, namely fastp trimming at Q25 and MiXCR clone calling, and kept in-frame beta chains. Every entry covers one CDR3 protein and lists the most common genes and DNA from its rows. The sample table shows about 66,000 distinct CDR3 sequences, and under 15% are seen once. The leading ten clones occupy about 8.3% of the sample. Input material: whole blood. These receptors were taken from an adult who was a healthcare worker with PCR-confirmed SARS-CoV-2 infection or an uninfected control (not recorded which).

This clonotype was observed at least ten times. CDR3 amino acids: CASSSYFKTSGEDTQYF. In DNA form, the CDR3 reads TGTGCCAGCAGTTCCTACTTCAAGACTAGCGGGGAAGATACGCAGTATTTT. The chain links TRBV28 to TRBJ2-3; TRBD2 matches at 11 bases. The germline V gene encodes CDR1 MDHEN and CDR2 SYDVKM. J gave up 5 bases and V 4 bases, and 11 bases lay outside the gene matches. The CDR3 length is 17 residues.

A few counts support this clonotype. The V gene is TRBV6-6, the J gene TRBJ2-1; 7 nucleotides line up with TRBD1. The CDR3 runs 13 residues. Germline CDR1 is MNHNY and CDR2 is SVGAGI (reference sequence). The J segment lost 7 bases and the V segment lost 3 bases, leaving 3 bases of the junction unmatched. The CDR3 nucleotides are TGTGCCAGCAGTTATACGACAGGGAATGAGCAGTTCTTC. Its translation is CASSYTTGNEQFF.

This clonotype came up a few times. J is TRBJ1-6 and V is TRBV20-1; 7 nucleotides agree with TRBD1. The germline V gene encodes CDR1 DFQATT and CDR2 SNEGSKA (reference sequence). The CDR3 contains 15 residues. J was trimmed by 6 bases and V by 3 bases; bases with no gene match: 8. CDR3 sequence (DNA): TGCAGTGCTAGGAAACAGGGGATTCGTAATTCACCCCTCCACTTT. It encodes CSARKQGIRNSPLHF.

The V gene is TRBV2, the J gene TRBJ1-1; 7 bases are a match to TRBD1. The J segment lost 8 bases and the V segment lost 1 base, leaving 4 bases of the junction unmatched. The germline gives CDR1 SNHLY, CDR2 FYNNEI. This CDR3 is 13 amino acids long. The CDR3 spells CASSEVGGGEAFF. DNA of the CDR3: TGTGCCAGCAGTGAAGTAGGGGGCGGGGAAGCTTTCTTT.

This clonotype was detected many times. The CDR3 nucleotides are TGCGCCAGCAGCCAAGTCCCCGGGAGAGATACGCAGTATTTT. Translation gives CASSQVPGRDTQYF. This sequence joins TRBV4-1 and TRBJ2-3, with D tentatively TRBD2 (6 bases). This CDR3 is 14 amino acids long. Germline lookup yields CDR1 MGHRA and CDR2 YSYEKL. V gave up 1 base and J gave up 5 bases, with 10 bases separating them.

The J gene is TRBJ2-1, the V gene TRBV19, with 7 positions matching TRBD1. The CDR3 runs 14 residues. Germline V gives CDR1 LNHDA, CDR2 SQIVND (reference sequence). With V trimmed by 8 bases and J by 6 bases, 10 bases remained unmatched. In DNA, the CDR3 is TGTGCCAGTTCTCCGGGACAGTTTATCAATGAGCAGTTCTTC. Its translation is CASSPGQFINEQFF.

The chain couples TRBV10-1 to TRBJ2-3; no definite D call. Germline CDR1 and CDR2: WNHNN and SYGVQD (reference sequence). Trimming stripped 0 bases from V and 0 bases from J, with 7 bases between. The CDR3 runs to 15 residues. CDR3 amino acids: CASSESETSTDTQYF. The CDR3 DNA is TGCGCCAGCAGTGAGTCGGAGACTAGCACAGATACGCAGTATTTT.

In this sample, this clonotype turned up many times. The CDR3: CASSKEQGASYEQYF. The CDR3 coding sequence is TGTGCCAGCAGTAAAGAACAGGGGGCGAGCTACGAGCAGTACTTC. The chain carries TRBV6-4 and TRBJ2-7; 9 bases align to TRBD1. Trimming cost V 5 bases and J 3 bases; bases outside gene matches: 8. The CDR3 runs 15 residues. The germline V gene has CDR1 MRHNA and CDR2 SNTAGT.

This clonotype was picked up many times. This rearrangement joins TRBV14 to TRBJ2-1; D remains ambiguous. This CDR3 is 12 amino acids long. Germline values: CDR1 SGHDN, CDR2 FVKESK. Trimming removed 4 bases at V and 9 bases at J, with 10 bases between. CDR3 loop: CASSPWSGEQFF. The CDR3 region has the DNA TGTGCCAGCAGCCCGTGGTCCGGTGAGCAGTTCTTC.

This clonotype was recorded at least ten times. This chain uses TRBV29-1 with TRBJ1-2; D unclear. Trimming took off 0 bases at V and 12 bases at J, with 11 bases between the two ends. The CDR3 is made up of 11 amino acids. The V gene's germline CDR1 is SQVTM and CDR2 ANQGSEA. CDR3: CSVEDQTRNTF. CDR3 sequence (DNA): TGCAGCGTTGAAGATCAGACGAGAAACACCTTC.

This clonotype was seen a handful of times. CDR3 residues: CATQGGNPYEQYF. The CDR3 coding sequence is TGTGCCACACAGGGCGGAAATCCCTACGAGCAGTACTTC. The J gene is TRBJ2-7, the V gene TRBV24-1; a possible D gene is TRBD1 (6 bases). V lost 10 bases, J lost 2 bases, and 14 bases lay in between. The germline gives CDR1 KGHDR, CDR2 SFDVKD. This CDR3 has 13 residues.

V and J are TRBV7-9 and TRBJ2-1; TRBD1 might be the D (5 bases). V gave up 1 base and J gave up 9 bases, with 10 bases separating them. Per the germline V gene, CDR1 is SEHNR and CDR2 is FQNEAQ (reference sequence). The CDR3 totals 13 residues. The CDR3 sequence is CASSLVGVAEQFF. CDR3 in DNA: TGTGCCAGCAGCTTAGTAGGGGTGGCTGAGCAGTTCTTC. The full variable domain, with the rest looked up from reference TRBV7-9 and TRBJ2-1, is DTGVSQNPRHKITKRGQNVTFRCDPISEHNRLYWYRQTLGQGPEFLTYFQNEAQLEKSRLLSDRFSAERPKGSFSTLEIQRTEQGDSAMYLCASSLVGVAEQFFGPGTRLTVL.

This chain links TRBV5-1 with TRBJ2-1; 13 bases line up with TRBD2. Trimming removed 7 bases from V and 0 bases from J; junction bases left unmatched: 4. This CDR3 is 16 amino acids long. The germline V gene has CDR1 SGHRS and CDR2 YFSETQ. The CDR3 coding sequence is TGCGCCAGCGGGACTAGCGGGACAACCTCCTACAATGAGCAGTTCTTC. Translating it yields CASGTSGTTSYNEQFF.

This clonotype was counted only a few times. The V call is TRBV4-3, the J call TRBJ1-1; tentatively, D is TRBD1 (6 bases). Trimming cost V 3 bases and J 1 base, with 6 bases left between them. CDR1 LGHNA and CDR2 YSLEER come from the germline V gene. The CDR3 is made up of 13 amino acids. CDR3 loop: CASSQTGNTEAFF. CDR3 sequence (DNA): TGCGCCAGCAGCCAGACAGGGAACACTGAAGCTTTCTTT.

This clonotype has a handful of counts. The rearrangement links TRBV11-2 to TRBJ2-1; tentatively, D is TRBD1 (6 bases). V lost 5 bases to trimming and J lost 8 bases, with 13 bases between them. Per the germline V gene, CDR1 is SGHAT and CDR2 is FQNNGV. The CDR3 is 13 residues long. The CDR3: CASSRPGAHEQFF. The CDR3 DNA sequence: TGTGCCAGCAGCCGCCCAGGGGCACATGAGCAGTTCTTC.

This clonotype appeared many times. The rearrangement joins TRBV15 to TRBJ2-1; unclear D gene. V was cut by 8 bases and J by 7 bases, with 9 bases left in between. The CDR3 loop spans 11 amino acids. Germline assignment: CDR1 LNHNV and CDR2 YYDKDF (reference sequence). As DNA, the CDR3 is TGTGCCACCGGGTCCGGTAATGAGCAGTTCTTC. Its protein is CATGSGNEQFF.

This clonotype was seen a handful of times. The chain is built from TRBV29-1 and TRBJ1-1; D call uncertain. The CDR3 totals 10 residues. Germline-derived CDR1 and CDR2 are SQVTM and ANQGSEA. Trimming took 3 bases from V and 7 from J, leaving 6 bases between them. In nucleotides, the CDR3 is TGCAGCGTTGAGTCCTTTGAAGCTTTCTTT. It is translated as CSVESFEAFF.

The CDR3, as DNA: TGCAGCGTTGACGTGGGTTCCGGTCAGCCCCAGCATTTT. Its translation is CSVDVGSGQPQHF. The chain has TRBV29-1 and TRBJ1-5; D remains unclear. V was pared by 3 bases and J by 6 bases, with 12 bases between. Germline CDR1 is SQVTM and CDR2 is ANQGSEA. This CDR3 region has 13 residues.

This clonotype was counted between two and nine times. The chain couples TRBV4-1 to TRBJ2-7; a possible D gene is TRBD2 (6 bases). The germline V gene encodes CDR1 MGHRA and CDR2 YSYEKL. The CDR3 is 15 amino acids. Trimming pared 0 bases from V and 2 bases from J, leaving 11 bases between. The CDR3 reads CASSQEASVTYEQYF. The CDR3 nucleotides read TGCGCCAGCAGCCAAGAGGCTAGCGTTACCTACGAGCAGTACTTC.

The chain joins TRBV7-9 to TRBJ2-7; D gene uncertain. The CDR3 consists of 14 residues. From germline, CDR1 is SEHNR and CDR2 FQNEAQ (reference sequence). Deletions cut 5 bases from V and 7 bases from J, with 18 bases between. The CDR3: CASSPGASAREQYF. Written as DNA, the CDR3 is TGTGCCAGCAGCCCGGGCGCCTCTGCGAGGGAGCAGTACTTC. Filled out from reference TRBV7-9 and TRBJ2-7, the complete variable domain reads DTGVSQNPRHKITKRGQNVTFRCDPISEHNRLYWYRQTLGQGPEFLTYFQNEAQLEKSRLLSDRFSAERPKGSFSTLEIQRTEQGDSAMYLCASSPGASAREQYFGPGTRLTVT.

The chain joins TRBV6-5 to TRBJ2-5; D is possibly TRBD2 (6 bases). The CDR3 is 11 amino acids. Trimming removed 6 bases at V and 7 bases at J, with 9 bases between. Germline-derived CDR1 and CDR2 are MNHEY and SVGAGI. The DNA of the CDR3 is TGTGCCAGCAGGCTGGGGGGGACCCAGTACTTC. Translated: CASRLGGTQYF.

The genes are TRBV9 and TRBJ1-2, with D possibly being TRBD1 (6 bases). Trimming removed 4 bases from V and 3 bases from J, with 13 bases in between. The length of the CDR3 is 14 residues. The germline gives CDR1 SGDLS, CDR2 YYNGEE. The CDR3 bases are TGTGCCAGCAGCCCCGAGACAGGCTACTATGGCTACACCTTC. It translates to CASSPETGYYGYTF.

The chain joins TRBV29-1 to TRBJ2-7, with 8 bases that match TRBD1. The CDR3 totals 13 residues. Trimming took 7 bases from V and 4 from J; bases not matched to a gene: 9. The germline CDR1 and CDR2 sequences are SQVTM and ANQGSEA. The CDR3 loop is CSAGQGGGYEQYF. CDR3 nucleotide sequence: TGCAGCGCTGGACAGGGCGGCGGTTACGAGCAGTACTTC.